This T cell receptor (beta chain) was documented in a study of T-cell reconstitution after alpha-beta-depleted transplantation in children. Comment on this clonotype: Its specificity is not known.

Study results and caveats: At the one-year point after transplant, T-cell counts and TCRbeta diversity were found to come mostly from T cells that had been newly produced. Some patients' high day-60 TCRbeta diversity was traced to surviving recipient T cells and thymic progenitors. Two months or so post-transplant, alpha-beta T cells reportedly derived from several hundred expanded graft clones.

TCRbeta library construction was performed incorporating unique molecular identifiers. TCRdb reprocessed the PCR reads via MiXCR and lists one record per CDR3 protein. The sample yields hundreds of thousands of distinct CDR3 sequences, 10% to 15% seen once. Unmatched junction bases numbered 13, after V lost 7 bases and J lost 8 bases. CDR3 length: 15 amino acids. CDR1 MGHDK and CDR2 SYGVNS come from the germline V gene. This receptor was obtained from a male patient younger than 18 who had a stem cell transplant for acute myeloid leukemia, so the T cells may come from the graft donor. This sample comprised PBMCs, mostly from graft donor cells, obtained 360 days after TCRalphabeta/CD19-depleted stem cell transplant. This chain uses TRBV25-1 with TRBJ2-4; 8 bases are shared with TRBD2. The CDR3 protein is CASTRTSPKGDIQYF. The CDR3 DNA is TGTGCCAGCACGAGGACTAGCCCGAAAGGGGACATTCAGTACTTC.